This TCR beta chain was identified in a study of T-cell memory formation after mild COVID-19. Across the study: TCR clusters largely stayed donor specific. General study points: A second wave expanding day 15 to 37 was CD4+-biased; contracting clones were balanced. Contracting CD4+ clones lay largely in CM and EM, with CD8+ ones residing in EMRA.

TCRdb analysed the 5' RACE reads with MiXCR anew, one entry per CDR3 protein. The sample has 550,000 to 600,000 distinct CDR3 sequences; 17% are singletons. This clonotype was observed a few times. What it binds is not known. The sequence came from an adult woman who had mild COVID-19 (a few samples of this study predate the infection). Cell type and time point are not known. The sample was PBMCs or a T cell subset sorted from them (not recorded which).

The CDR3 bases are TGTGCCAGCAGCCCCGGGGGGACAGGGGGCAATCAGCCCCAGCATTTT. Translated, it gives CASSPGGTGGNQPQHF. V usage is TRBV7-2 and J usage is TRBJ1-5; 10 positions agree with TRBD1. Per germline, CDR1 SGHTA and CDR2 FQGNSA. The CDR3 totals 16 residues. V lost 5 bases to trimming and J lost 2 bases; unmatched junction nucleotides: 6.